This TCR beta chain was sequenced for a study of memory CD8 T cells in hepatitis C reinfection. Overall study: Between 55 and 20 weeks before reinfection detection, pre-reinfection samples were drawn.

Some clones are missing from TCRdb's copy, which holds only in-frame ones; the method was immunoSEQ multiplex PCR. The sample holds 50,000 or so clones; over 85% are singletons and the top ten take over 0.95%. V gave up 5 bases and J gave up 6 bases, with 10 bases separating them. Germline-derived CDR1 and CDR2 are SEHNR and FQNEAQ (reference sequence). The CDR3 loop spans 13 amino acids. Specified time point: pre-reinfection, 55 to 20 weeks before reinfection detection. Sorted cells were sequenced directly ex vivo without any in vitro expansion. The J gene is TRBJ2-2, the V gene TRBV7-9; D is perhaps TRBD1 (5 bases). The source is a man between 18 and 35 years old with hepatitis C virus infection. The specimen was naive CD8+ T cells sorted from blood. CDR3 residues: CASSPDSSGELFF. The CDR3 region has the DNA TGTGCCAGCAGCCCCGACAGTTCCGGGGAGCTGTTTTTT.